The next 10 T cell receptor beta chains were all read from a single sample in a study of blood T cell repertoires in COVID-19. TCRdb keeps only in-frame clones here, not all; method: immunoSEQ multiplex PCR. The data hold over 200,000 clones, with approximately 90% observed a single time. The sample was PBMCs or T cells enriched from blood (not recorded which). The receptors here all came from a man younger than 40 who had recovered from COVID-19.

The count of this clone is one. The genes are TRBV9 and TRBJ2-1; 10 bases fit TRBD1. The CDR3 runs 14 residues. Germline CDR1 and CDR2: SGDLS and YYNGEE. J was trimmed by 5 bases and V by 9 bases; bases with no gene match: 8. For the CDR3, the DNA is TGTGCCACCGCACTGGGGACAGGGGACAATGAGCAGTTCTTC. Its protein product is CATALGTGDNEQFF.

V gene TRBV3-1 (or the pseudogene TRBV3-2) combines with J gene TRBJ1-2; 8 bases match TRBD1. Germline CDR1 LGHDT, CDR2 YNNKEL (reference sequence). There are 14 residues in the CDR3. With 5 bases clipped from V and 4 bases from J, the junction kept 6 bases outside the gene matches. CDR3 loop: CASSERTGTYGYTF. The DNA for the CDR3 is TGTGCCAGCAGCGAGAGGACAGGGACCTATGGCTACACCTTC.

The genes are TRBV2 and TRBJ1-5, with D perhaps TRBD1 (6 bases). Trimming stripped 3 bases from V and 0 bases from J, with 12 bases between. This CDR3 spans 16 amino acids. The germline CDR1 and CDR2 sequences are SNHLY and FYNNEI. The CDR3 nucleotides are TGTGCCAGCAGTGACCAGGGGCTGTATAGCAATCAGCCCCAGCATTTT. Translating gives CASSDQGLYSNQPQHF.

The chain uses TRBV18 and TRBJ2-3, with 7 bases lining up with TRBD1. Germline V lookup: CDR1 KGHSH, CDR2 LQKENI. Trimming at V came to 1 base and at J to 12 bases, leaving 7 bases not matched to a gene. CDR3 size: 13 residues. The chain's CDR3 is CASSPLRTGEQYF. The CDR3 coding sequence is TGTGCCAGCTCACCACTCAGAACAGGGGAACAGTATTTT.

This clone was seen a handful of times. J is TRBJ2-1 and V is TRBV19; D may be TRBD2 (6 bases). Germline-derived CDR1 and CDR2 are LNHDA and SQIVND (reference sequence). V lost 5 bases to trimming and J lost 5 bases, with 16 bases between them. The CDR3 has 15 amino acids. The CDR3 loop reads CASSSPGLVNNEQFF. CDR3 DNA: TGTGCCAGTAGTTCACCGGGACTGGTGAACAATGAGCAGTTCTTC.

CDR3 bases: TGCGCCAGCAGCTTGGTGGCGGGGGTTTGGTTCTTC. Translation: CASSLVAGVWFF. The genes are TRBV5-1 and TRBJ2-1; 7 nucleotides agree with TRBD2. The CDR3 length is 12 residues. Trimming took 0 bases from V and 15 from J; bases not matched to a gene: 6. Germline CDR1 reads SGHRS; CDR2 reads YFSETQ.

The rearrangement uses TRBV6-5 and TRBJ1-1, with a weak D call TRBD1 (6 bases). The CDR3 runs to 14 residues. V gave up 4 bases and J gave up 1 base, with 10 bases separating them. The germline V gene has CDR1 MNHEY and CDR2 SVGAGI. CDR3 coding DNA: TGTGCCAGCAGTTCCCCGACAGGGAACACTGAAGCTTTCTTT. Its protein product is CASSSPTGNTEAFF.

Worth noting for this clone: The sample contains more than one DNA sequence encoding this CDR3. V usage is TRBV10-3 and J usage is TRBJ2-5; D might be TRBD1 (6 bases). This CDR3 comprises 13 residues. Germline CDR1 ENHRY, CDR2 SYGVKD. With 4 bases removed from V and 5 bases from J, the gap between germline ends came to 11 bases. The CDR3 sequence is CAISGGGGETQYF. The CDR3 DNA reads TGTGCCATCAGTGGTGGGGGCGGGGAGACCCAGTACTTC.

This sequence joins TRBV28 and TRBJ2-1; 8 bases are a match to TRBD2. The V gene end was trimmed by 6 bases and the J gene end by 3 bases; junction bases not matched to a gene: 7. Germline V gives CDR1 MDHEN, CDR2 SYDVKM. CDR3 length equals 15 residues. In DNA form, the CDR3 reads TGTGCCAGCAGGGGAGCGGGAGCCGGCTACAATGAGCAGTTCTTC. Its protein product is CASRGAGAGYNEQFF.

This chain uses TRBV4-1 with TRBJ1-6; D gene ambiguous. The germline CDR1 and CDR2 sequences are MGHRA and YSYEKL. The CDR3 has 15 amino acids. Trimming pared 4 bases from V and 8 bases from J, leaving 15 bases between. The CDR3 bases are TGCGCCAGCAGCCCCCTCGTCGGTATATATTCACCCCTCCACTTT. Its translation is CASSPLVGIYSPLHF.